A single sample is the source of the 26 T cell receptor beta chains below, sequenced in a study of immune aging and cytomegalovirus after organ transplant. For these receptors, no antigen is known. The sample's time point: five sample-tagged time points from pre-transplant (day -1) to day 368 post-transplant, pooled. A microwell BD Rhapsody targeted mRNA and AbSeq workflow captured the cells and built the libraries. TCRdb processed the single-cell sequencing reads anew with MiXCR; each CDR3 protein has one entry. The table records 20,000 to 25,000 distinct CDR3 sequences, 35% to 40% of them present only once. The material sequenced was CMV peptide-activated CD4+ and CD8+ T cells sorted from blood, taken at five time points, pooled. Subset specified: sorted CD8+CD137+ and CD4+CD154+ T cells after roughly 12 h CMV IE-1 peptide stimulation. The receptor set was obtained from a female donor who had a heart transplant and CMV viremia.

The chain combines TRBV10-3 with TRBJ2-5, with 8 positions matching TRBD2. J was trimmed by 3 bases and V by 2 bases; bases with no gene match: 2. Germline V gene data show CDR1 as ENHRY and CDR2 as SYGVKD. There are 14 residues in the CDR3. This CDR3 reads CAISETSGKETQYF. The CDR3 coding sequence is TGTGCCATCAGTGAGACTAGCGGAAAAGAGACCCAGTACTTC.

This chain joins TRBV6-6 and TRBJ1-3, with D unclear. The CDR3 consists of 15 residues. From germline, CDR1 is MNHNY and CDR2 SVGAGI (reference sequence). Between the trimmed V and J ends, which lost 3 bases and 4 bases, there was a span of 13 bases. Written as DNA, the CDR3 is TGTGCCAGCAGTTATGGATCGAAAGAGGGAAACACCATATATTTT. This sequence encodes CASSYGSKEGNTIYF.

This clonotype was picked up many times. The chain uses TRBV21-1 and TRBJ2-7. TRBV21-1 is a pseudogene locus. The CDR3 sequence is 16 residues long. The CDR3 DNA reads as TGTGCCAGCAGCAAAGTCCTCGTCTCAAGCTCCTACGAGCAGTACTTC. It encodes CASSKVLVSSSYEQYF.

The chain uses TRBV7-8 and TRBJ2-1; no definite D call. Between the trimmed V and J ends, which lost 4 bases and 4 bases, there was a span of 5 bases. This CDR3 spans 12 amino acids. From germline, CDR1 is SGHVS and CDR2 FQNEAQ. The CDR3, as DNA: TGTGCCAGCAGCTCACGGTACAATGAGCAGTTCTTC. Translated, it gives CASSSRYNEQFF.

This clonotype has ten or more counts. This chain uses TRBV19 with TRBJ2-1; 7 bases line up with TRBD1. The CDR3 extends over 14 amino acids. Germline loops: CDR1 LNHDA, CDR2 SQIVND (reference sequence). J was trimmed by 8 bases and V by 7 bases; bases with no gene match: 11. The CDR3 DNA follows: TGTGCCAGTACCCGGGGACAGAATCATGATGAGCAGTTCTTC. It codes for CASTRGQNHDEQFF.

This clonotype is termed medium-sized. The chain recombines TRBV21-1 with TRBJ1-3. TRBV21-1 is a recognized pseudogene. The CDR3 is made up of 14 amino acids. CDR3: CASTKRVFGNTIYF. The CDR3 region has the DNA TGTGCCAGCACCAAAAGGGTGTTTGGAAACACCATATATTTT.

As regards this clonotype: One end of the junction varies from germline; a read error may be responsible. The chain joins TRBV18 to TRBJ2-7; 8 bases are shared with TRBD2. Germline loops: CDR1 KGHSH, CDR2 LQKENI. The CDR3 runs to 19 residues. This chain's CDR3 is CASSPTRFSGMGSSHERYF. Written as DNA, the CDR3 is TGTGCCAGCTCACCAACTCGATTTAGCGGGATGGGGAGCTCCCACGAGCGGTACTTC.

V usage is TRBV20-1 and J usage is TRBJ2-7, with 7 bases aligning to TRBD1. J was trimmed by 2 bases and V by 3 bases; bases with no gene match: 4. This CDR3 has 13 residues. Germline CDR1 is DFQATT and CDR2 is SNEGSKA (reference sequence). The CDR3 protein is CSASGQGAYEQYF. CDR3 sequence (DNA): TGCAGTGCTAGCGGGCAGGGGGCCTACGAGCAGTACTTC.

The J gene is TRBJ2-1, the V gene TRBV5-1; D may be TRBD1 (6 bases). CDR1 is SGHRS, CDR2 YFSETQ, per germline. Trimming removed 0 bases from V and 10 bases from J, with 17 bases in between. CDR3 size: 15 residues. CDR3 nucleotides: TGCGCCAGCAGCTTGGATCGGACAGTGAGCGGAGAGCAGTTCTTC. Translated, it gives CASSLDRTVSGEQFF. The full variable domain, its missing parts supplied by reference TRBV5-1 and TRBJ2-1, is KAGVTQTPRYLIKTRGQQVTLSCSPISGHRSVSWYQQTPGQGLQFLFEYFSETQRNKGNFPGRFSGRQFSNSRSEMNVSTLELGDSALYLCASSLDRTVSGEQFFGPGTRLTVL.

In this sample, this clonotype is medium-sized. The V gene is TRBV27, the J gene TRBJ2-7; 8 bases map to TRBD1. V dropped 3 bases and J dropped 5; count of bases not matched to a gene: 6. Germline V gene sequence: CDR1 MNHEY, CDR2 SMNVEV (reference sequence). This CDR3 contains 14 residues. For the CDR3, the DNA is TGTGCCAGCAGTTTGGACAGGGTGGGCCACGAGCAGTACTTC. It is translated as CASSLDRVGHEQYF.

This clonotype is deemed medium-sized. The genes are TRBV7-9 and TRBJ1-2; D gene uncertain. V lost 0 bases and J lost 7, with 12 bases in between. Germline CDR1 and CDR2: SEHNR and FQNEAQ (reference sequence). This CDR3 comprises 14 residues. DNA for the CDR3: TGTGCCAGCAGCTTAGCGTCGACCGGAGGTGGCTACACCTTC. It specifies CASSLASTGGGYTF. The full variable domain, its missing parts supplied by reference TRBV7-9 and TRBJ1-2, is DTGVSQNPRHKITKRGQNVTFRCDPISEHNRLYWYRQTLGQGPEFLTYFQNEAQLEKSRLLSDRFSAERPKGSFSTLEIQRTEQGDSAMYLCASSLASTGGGYTFGSGTRLTVV.

This clonotype was counted between two and nine times. CDR3 DNA: TGCAGCGTTGTACAGGGCCTACCCTACGAGCAGTACTTC. It encodes CSVVQGLPYEQYF. The V and J genes are TRBV29-1 and TRBJ2-7; possibly TRBD1 for D (6 bases). Trimming shortened V by 4 bases and J by 2 bases, and 12 bases separated the two germline ends. Per germline, CDR1 SQVTM and CDR2 ANQGSEA. The CDR3 contains 13 residues.

This sequence joins TRBV29-1 and TRBJ2-1; D might be TRBD2 (5 bases). The CDR3 is made up of 11 amino acids. V was pared by 4 bases and J by 4 bases, with 5 bases between. Germline lookup yields CDR1 SQVTM and CDR2 ANQGSEA. The DNA for the CDR3 is TGCAGCGTTGCGGGGTACAATGAGCAGTTCTTC. Protein: CSVAGYNEQFF.

This clonotype is termed medium-sized. The chain uses TRBV6-5 and TRBJ1-3; a possible D gene is TRBD1 (6 bases). V was clipped by 2 bases and J by 8 bases, with 10 bases between them. Germline lookup yields CDR1 MNHEY and CDR2 SVGAGI. There are 13 residues in the CDR3. CDR3 sequence (DNA): TGTGCCAGCAGTTACCCAGGGGCCCACACCATATATTTT. It yields the protein CASSYPGAHTIYF.

By frequency in the sample, this clonotype is medium-sized. The chain carries TRBV20-1 and TRBJ2-3; D remains unclear. Deletions cut 0 bases from V and 4 bases from J, with 2 bases between. CDR1 is DFQATT, CDR2 SNEGSKA, per germline (reference sequence). The CDR3 is 11 residues long. As DNA, the CDR3 is TGCAGTGCTAGAGAGCCAGATACGCAGTATTTT. It codes for CSAREPDTQYF.

This clonotype was observed a few times. This chain's CDR3 is CSAGDPTSNYGYTF. CDR3 bases: TGCAGTGCTGGGGACCCTACCTCTAACTATGGCTACACCTTC. The rearrangement uses TRBV20-1 and TRBJ1-2; a possible D gene is TRBD1 (5 bases). V gave up 5 bases and J gave up 0 bases, with 13 bases separating them. The CDR3 sequence is 14 residues long. Per germline, CDR1 DFQATT and CDR2 SNEGSKA (reference sequence).

This clonotype was seen a few times. Since the CDR3 does not end with the conserved phenylalanine or tryptophan, this likely comes from a read error. The DNA is left out, because the CDR3 cannot be placed on it with certainty; the CDR3 is given as TCRdb lists it. The rearrangement uses TRBV30 and TRBJ1-1; the table's D call, TRBD1, was not checked against the DNA. Counting both end residues, the CDR3 totals 13 amino acids. From germline, CDR1 is GTSNPN and CDR2 SVGIG (reference sequence). CDR3: CARTGQVNTEAFY.

The chain recombines TRBV4-2 with TRBJ2-1; D not resolved. Per the germline V gene, CDR1 is LGHNA and CDR2 is YNFKEQ. Trimming removed 0 bases from V and 10 bases from J, with 10 bases in between. The length of the CDR3 is 13 residues. The CDR3 protein is CASSQDLPVEQFF. For the CDR3, the DNA is TGTGCCAGCAGCCAAGATCTTCCGGTAGAGCAGTTCTTC.

This clonotype is medium-sized (0.01 to 0.1%) by share. The chain couples TRBV28 to TRBJ1-3; D uncertain. The V gene lost 4 bases and the J gene lost 0 bases, with 10 bases spanning the gap. The CDR3 sequence is 15 residues long. In germline, CDR1 is MDHEN, CDR2 SYDVKM. The CDR3 region has the DNA TGTGCCAGCAGTTCACCCTCGGGCTCTGGAAACACCATATATTTT. This gives the protein CASSSPSGSGNTIYF.

Turning to this clonotype: The junction does not match germline at one end; this may be a read error. The rearrangement links TRBV5-6 to TRBJ1-1; TRBD1 is a possible D gene (5 bases). Germline assignment: CDR1 SGHDT and CDR2 YYEEEE. The CDR3 loop spans 14 amino acids. The CDR3 nucleotides read TGTGTCAGCAGCTTAGGGACCCCGAACACTGAAGCTTTCTTT. Protein product: CVSSLGTPNTEAFF.

This clonotype appeared a few times. The chain combines TRBV7-3 with TRBJ2-7, with D perhaps matching TRBD2 (5 bases). Germline V gives CDR1 SGHTA, CDR2 FQGTGA. Trimming took off 0 bases at V and 3 bases at J, with 12 bases between the two ends. The CDR3 consists of 15 residues. CDR3 residues: CASSLTRAANYEQYF. CDR3 sequence (DNA): TGTGCCAGCAGCTTAACGCGGGCAGCGAACTACGAGCAGTACTTC. Filled out from reference TRBV7-3 and TRBJ2-7, the complete variable domain reads GAGVSQTPSNKVTEKGKYVELRCDPISGHTALYWYRQSLGQGPEFLIYFQGTGAADDSGLPNDRFFAVRPEGSVSTLKIQRTERGDSAVYLCASSLTRAANYEQYFGPGTRLTVT.

The J gene is TRBJ1-6, the V gene TRBV7-8; the D gene is possibly TRBD1 (5 bases). The ends were cut back, 2 bases at V and 14 bases at J, with 19 bases in the middle. CDR3 length equals 15 residues. CDR1 is SGHVS and CDR2 is FQNEAQ in the germline V gene. This chain's CDR3 is CASSLIGGLDLTLHF. Written as DNA, the CDR3 is TGTGCCAGCAGCTTAATCGGGGGGTTGGACCTCACCCTCCACTTT.

This clonotype was detected ten times or more. The V gene is TRBV6-1, the J gene TRBJ2-7; 10 bases map to TRBD2. The CDR3 runs to 13 residues. Germline CDR1 is MNHNS and CDR2 is SASEGT. With V trimmed by 4 bases and J by 10 bases, 7 bases remained unmatched. The CDR3 nucleotides read TGTGCCAGCAGTGTAGGACTAGCGGAACATCAGTACTTC. Its protein is CASSVGLAEHQYF.

As concerns this clonotype: One base away lies a much larger clone, so this may be a sequencing read error. The CDR3 region has the DNA TGTGCCACCAGTGATTACGGCGGGACTAGCGGGAGGGAGGCCCAGTACTTT. As protein: CATSDYGGTSGREAQYF. V is TRBV24-1 and J is TRBJ2-5; TRBD2 matches 16 bases. Germline CDR1 KGHDR, CDR2 SFDVKD. The length of the CDR3 is 17 residues.

This clonotype was recorded at least ten times. The V gene is TRBV29-1, the J gene TRBJ1-1; 10 bases are a match to TRBD1. V was pared by 2 bases and J by 10 bases, with 10 bases of the junction left unmatched. The length of the CDR3 is 14 residues. Germline V gene data show CDR1 as SQVTM and CDR2 as ANQGSEA. CDR3 nucleotides: TGCAGCGTTGAATGGGCGGGACAGGGGAGGGGAGCTTTCTTT. Translation: CSVEWAGQGRGAFF.

This clonotype was counted between two and nine times. The V call is TRBV29-1, the J call TRBJ2-2, with 8 positions matching TRBD2. The CDR3 is 13 residues long. V lost 5 bases to trimming and J lost 6 bases; unmatched junction nucleotides: 5. Germline V gives CDR1 SQVTM, CDR2 ANQGSEA. The CDR3 DNA reads TGCAGCGTTAGCGGGAGTATCGCCGGGGAGCTGTTTTTT. Its protein product is CSVSGSIAGELFF.